This TCR beta chain was sequenced for a study of blood T cell repertoires in COVID-19. For the study at large: Material from acute and convalescent COVID-19 was sourced from the United States, Italy and Spain. The cDNA or gDNA used as material had been derived from T cells, B-cell-depleted T cells, or PBMCs.

V was pared by 8 bases and J by 2 bases, with 13 bases between. The CDR3 is made up of 14 amino acids. CDR1 and CDR2 from the germline V gene are MNHNY and SVGAGI (reference sequence). Sequencing used immunoSEQ multiplex PCR; TCRdb keeps in-frame clones, though not all of them. The sample carries under 300,000 clones, 85% to 90% recorded once. Material for sequencing was peripheral blood. The chain has TRBV6-6 and TRBJ2-1, with D possibly being TRBD1 (6 bases). The TCR originated in a woman in her 40s who had recovered from COVID-19. The CDR3 region has the DNA TGTGCCAGCGGGCGGACAGCGACCTACAATGAGCAGTTCTTC. Amino acid sequence: CASGRTATYNEQFF.